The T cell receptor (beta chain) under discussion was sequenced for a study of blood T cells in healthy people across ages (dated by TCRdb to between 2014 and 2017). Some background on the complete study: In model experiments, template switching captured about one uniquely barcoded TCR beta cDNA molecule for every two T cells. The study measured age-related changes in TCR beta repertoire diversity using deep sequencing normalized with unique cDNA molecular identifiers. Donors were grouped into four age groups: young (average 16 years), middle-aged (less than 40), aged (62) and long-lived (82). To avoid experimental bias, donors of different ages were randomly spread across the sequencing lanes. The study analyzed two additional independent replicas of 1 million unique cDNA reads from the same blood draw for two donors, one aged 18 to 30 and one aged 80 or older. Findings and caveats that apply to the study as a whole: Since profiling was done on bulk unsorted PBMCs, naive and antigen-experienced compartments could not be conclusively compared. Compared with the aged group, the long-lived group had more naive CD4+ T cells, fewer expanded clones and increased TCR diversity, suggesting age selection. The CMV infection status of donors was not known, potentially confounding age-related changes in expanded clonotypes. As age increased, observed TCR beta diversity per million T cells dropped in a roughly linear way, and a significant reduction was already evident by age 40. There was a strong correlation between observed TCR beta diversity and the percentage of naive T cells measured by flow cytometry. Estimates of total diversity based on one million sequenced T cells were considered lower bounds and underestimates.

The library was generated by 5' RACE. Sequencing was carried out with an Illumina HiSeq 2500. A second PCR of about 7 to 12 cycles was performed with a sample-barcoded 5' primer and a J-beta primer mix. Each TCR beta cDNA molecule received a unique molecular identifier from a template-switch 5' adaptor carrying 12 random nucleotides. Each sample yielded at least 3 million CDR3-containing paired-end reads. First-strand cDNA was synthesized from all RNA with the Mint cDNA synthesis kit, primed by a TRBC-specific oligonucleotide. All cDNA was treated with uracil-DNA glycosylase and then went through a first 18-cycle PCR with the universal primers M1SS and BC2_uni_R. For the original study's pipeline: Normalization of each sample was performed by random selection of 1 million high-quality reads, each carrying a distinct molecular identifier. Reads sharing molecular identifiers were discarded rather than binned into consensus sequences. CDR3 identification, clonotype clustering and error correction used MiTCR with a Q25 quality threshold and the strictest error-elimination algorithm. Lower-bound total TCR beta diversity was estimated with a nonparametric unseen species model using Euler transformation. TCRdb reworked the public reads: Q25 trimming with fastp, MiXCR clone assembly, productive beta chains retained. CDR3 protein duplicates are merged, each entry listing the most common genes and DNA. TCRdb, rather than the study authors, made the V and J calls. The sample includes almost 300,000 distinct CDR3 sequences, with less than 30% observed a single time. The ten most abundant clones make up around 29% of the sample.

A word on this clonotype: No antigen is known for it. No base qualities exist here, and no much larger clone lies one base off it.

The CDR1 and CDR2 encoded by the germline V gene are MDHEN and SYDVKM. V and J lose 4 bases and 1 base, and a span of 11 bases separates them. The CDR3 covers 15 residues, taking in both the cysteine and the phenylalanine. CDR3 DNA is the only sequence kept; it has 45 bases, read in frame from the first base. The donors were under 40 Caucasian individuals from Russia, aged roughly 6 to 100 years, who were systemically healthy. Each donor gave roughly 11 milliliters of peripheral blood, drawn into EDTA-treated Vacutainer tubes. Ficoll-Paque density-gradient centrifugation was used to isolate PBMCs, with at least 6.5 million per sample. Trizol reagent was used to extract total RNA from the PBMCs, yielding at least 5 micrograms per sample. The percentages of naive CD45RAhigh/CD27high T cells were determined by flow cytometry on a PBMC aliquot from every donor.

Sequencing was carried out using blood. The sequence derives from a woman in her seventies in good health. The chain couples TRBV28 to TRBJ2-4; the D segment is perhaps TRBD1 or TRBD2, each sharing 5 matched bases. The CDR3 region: CASSYGTAAKNIQYF. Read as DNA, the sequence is TGTGCCAGCAGTTACGGGACCGCGGCCAAAAACATTCAGTACTTC.